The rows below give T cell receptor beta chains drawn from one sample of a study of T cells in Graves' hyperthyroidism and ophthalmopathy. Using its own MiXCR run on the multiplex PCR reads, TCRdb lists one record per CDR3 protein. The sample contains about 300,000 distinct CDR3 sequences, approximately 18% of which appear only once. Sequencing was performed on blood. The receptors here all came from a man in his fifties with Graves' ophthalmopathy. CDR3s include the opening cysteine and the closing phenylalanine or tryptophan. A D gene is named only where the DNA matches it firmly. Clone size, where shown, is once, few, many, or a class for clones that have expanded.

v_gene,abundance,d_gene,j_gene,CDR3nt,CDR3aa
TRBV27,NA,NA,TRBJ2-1,TGTGCCAGCAGTTTACAGGGGCGATCGAGCTCCTACAATGAGCAGTTCTTC,CASSLQGRSSSYNEQFF
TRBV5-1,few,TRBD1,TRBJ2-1,TGCGCCAGCAGCTTGGAACAGGGGATTGAGCAGTTCTTC,CASSLEQGIEQFF
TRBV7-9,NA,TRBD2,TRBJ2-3,TGTGCCAGCAGCCTCCTAAGCGGGACCACAGATACGCAGTATTTT,CASSLLSGTTDTQYF
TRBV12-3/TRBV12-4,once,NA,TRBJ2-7,TGTGCCAGCAGTCCATCGACAGGGGAGGGCGAGCAGTACTTC,CASSPSTGEGEQYF
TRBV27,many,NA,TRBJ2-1,TGTGCCAGCAAGGTAGAGGGACGCAGCTCCTACAATGAGCAGTTCTTC,CASKVEGRSSYNEQFF
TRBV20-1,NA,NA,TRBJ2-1,TGCAGTGCTAGTGGGGCTTTGAGTAATGAGCAGTTCTTC,CSASGALSNEQFF
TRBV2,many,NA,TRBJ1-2,TGTGCCAGTAGCCTTCTCTATGGCTACACCTTC,CASSLLYGYTF
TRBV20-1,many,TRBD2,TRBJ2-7,TGCAGTGCTAGACAAGCGGGAGGCCACTCCTACGAGCAGTACTTC,CSARQAGGHSYEQYF
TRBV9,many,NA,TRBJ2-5,TGTGCCAGCAGCGTTGGGAGGACAGAGACCCAGTACTTC,CASSVGRTETQYF
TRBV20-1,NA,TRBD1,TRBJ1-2,TGCAGTGCAACTCCGGGACAGGGAGGCGGCTACACCTTC,CSATPGQGGGYTF
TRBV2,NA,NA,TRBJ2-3,TGTGCCAGCACTAGGGCCGGAGATACGCAGTATTTT,CASTRAGDTQYF
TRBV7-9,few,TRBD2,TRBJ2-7,TGTGCCAGCAGACCTCTAGCGGGAGAAGGAGTCGAGCAGTACTTC,CASRPLAGEGVEQYF
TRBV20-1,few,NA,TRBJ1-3,TGCAGTGCAACGCTTCGTGGCGGAAACACCATATATTTT,CSATLRGGNTIYF
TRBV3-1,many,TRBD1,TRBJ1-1,TGTGCCAGCAGCCACGGGAGGGCCAGGGGGGTGGCTTTCTTT,CASSHGRARGVAFF
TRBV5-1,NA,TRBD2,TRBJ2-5,TGCGCCAGCAGCTTGCAGGGGTCGGGAGGGGACGAGACCCAGTACTTC,CASSLQGSGGDETQYF
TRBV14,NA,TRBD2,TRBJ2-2,TGTGCCAGCAGCCAAAAGGGCACTAGCGGGGACACCGGGGAGCTGTTTTTT,CASSQKGTSGDTGELFF
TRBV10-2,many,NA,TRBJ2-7,TGCGCCAGCAGCATAGCGACAGAGCACTACTTC,CASSIATEHYF
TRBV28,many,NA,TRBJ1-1,TGTGCCAGCAGTCAGCTCCAAGCTTTCTTT,CASSQLQAFF
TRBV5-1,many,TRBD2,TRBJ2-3,TGCGCCACCGGAAGGGACCGGGAGGCCTCATCGACAGATACGCAGTATTTT,CATGRDREASSTDTQYF
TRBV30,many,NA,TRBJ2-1,TGTGCCTCCACGGGGGGCTTCTCCTACAATGAGCAGTTCTTC,CASTGGFSYNEQFF
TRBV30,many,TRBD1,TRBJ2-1,TGTGCCTGCGGGACAGGATATAACAATGAGCAGTTCTTC,CACGTGYNNEQFF
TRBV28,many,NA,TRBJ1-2,TGTGCCAGCAGCTCGACAGGAGATCCCATCTATGGCTACACCTTC,CASSSTGDPIYGYTF
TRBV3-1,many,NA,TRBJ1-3,TGTGCCAGCAGCCCGGGACGGAGAAATTCTGGAAACACCATATATTTT,CASSPGRRNSGNTIYF
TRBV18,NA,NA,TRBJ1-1,TGTGCCAGCTCACCACTCACGAGGGTTGGGAACACTGAAGCTTTCTTT,CASSPLTRVGNTEAFF
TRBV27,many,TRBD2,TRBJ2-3,TGTGCCAGCAGTTTCCAGCGGGAGTTGACAGATACGCAGTATTTT,CASSFQRELTDTQYF
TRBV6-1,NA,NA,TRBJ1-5,TGTGCCAGCAGTGAATTATGGGGGGAAGATCAGCCCCAGCATTTT,CASSELWGEDQPQHF
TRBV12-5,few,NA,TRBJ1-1,TGTGCTAGTGGTTTGGTACGTGGGGAGGGGAGGAACACTGAAGCTTTCTTT,CASGLVRGEGRNTEAFF
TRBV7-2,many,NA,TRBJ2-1,TGTGCCAGCAGCCAGACGGGGGCTCAGCAGTTCTTC,CASSQTGAQQFF
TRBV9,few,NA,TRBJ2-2,TGTGCCAGCAGCGTAGGGGCACAGGGCGCCTTCGGGGAGCTGTTTTTT,CASSVGAQGAFGELFF
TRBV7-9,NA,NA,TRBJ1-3,TGTGCCACCCAGGGTAAATTCGAAATTGGAAACACCATATATTTT,CATQGKFEIGNTIYF
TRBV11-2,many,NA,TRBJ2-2,TGTGCCAGCAGCGTGGACTTAAACACCGGGGAGCTGTTTTTT,CASSVDLNTGELFF
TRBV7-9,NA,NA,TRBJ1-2,TGTGCCAGCAGCTTAGCGACAGGAGCGGACTATGGCTACACCTTC,CASSLATGADYGYTF
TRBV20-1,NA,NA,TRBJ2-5,TGCAGTGCTAGAGCCGGACGGGTCCAAGAGACCCAGTACTTC,CSARAGRVQETQYF